Detailed here is one TCR beta chain. Its antigen is as yet unknown. Samples underwent the assay at deep level. The material for each subset, its genomic DNA, was split evenly across several immunoSEQ plates. The protocol was immunoSEQ multiplex PCR, while the TCRdb copy is restricted to in-frame clones and leaves out a portion. The sample lists around 700,000 clones; over 65% were seen once. This sample stems from a study of shared clonotypes between healthy human individuals. The study, taken as a whole, reports: Collection of samples was limited to blood; tissue repertoires likely differ. Naive subsets, compared against memory subsets, generally had larger estimated richness values.

Germline lookup yields CDR1 MDHEN and CDR2 SYDVKM. Trimming removed 8 bases at V and 4 bases at J, with 9 bases between. The CDR3 loop spans 12 amino acids. The chain has TRBV28 and TRBJ1-5; a possible D gene is TRBD1 (6 bases). This receptor was taken from a woman younger than 45 in good health. Sequenced: memory CD4+ T cells sorted from blood. Subset described: CD45RA-negative fraction. This CDR3 is CASAGANQPQHF. For the CDR3, the DNA is TGTGCCAGCGCGGGGGCAAATCAGCCCCAGCATTTT.